This T cell receptor beta chain stems from a study of T cell responses to AZD1222 COVID-19 vaccine. The wider study: Some second doses came at about 4 weeks and others at about 12 weeks; these were pooled. General observations from the study: It was only five to seven AZD1222 recipients who were seropositive at baseline.

The V segment lost 4 bases and the J segment 8 bases; nucleotides outside the gene matches: 10. CDR1 and CDR2 from the germline V gene are KGHSY and FQNENV. The CDR3 has 15 residues. With respect to this clone: Its specificity is not known.

The protocol was immunoSEQ multiplex PCR, while the TCRdb copy is restricted to in-frame clones and leaves out a portion. The repertoire consists of 120,000 to 150,000 clones, with under 95% occurring once and the leading ten covering 1.9%. The material was peripheral blood, obtained on day 0 of AZD1222 vaccination. The chain joins TRBV16 to TRBJ2-1, with 8 bases aligning to TRBD1. This sequence originates from an adult in good health. For the CDR3, the DNA is TGTGCCAGCAGCCTGGGACAGGCGCTAGCCCATGAGCAGTTCTTC. Protein: CASSLGQALAHEQFF. Full variable domain (outside the CDR3, taken from reference TRBV16 and TRBJ2-1): GEEVAQTPKHLVRGEGQKAKLYCAPIKGHSYVFWYQQVLKNEFKFLISFQNENVFDETGMPKERFSAKCLPNSPCSLEIQATKLEDSAVYFCASSLGQALAHEQFFGPGTRLTVL.